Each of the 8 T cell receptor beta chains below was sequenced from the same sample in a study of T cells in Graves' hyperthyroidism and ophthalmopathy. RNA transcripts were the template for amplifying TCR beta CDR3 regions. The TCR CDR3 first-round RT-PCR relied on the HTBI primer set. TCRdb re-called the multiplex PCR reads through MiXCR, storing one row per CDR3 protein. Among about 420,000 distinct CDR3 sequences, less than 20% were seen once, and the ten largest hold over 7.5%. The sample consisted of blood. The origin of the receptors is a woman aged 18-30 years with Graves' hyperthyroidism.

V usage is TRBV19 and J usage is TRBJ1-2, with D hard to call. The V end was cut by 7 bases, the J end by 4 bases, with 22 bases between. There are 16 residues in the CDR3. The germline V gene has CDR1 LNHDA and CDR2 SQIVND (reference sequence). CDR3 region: CASTDPEFLSSYGYTF. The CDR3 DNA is TGTGCCAGTACCGATCCGGAATTCCTCTCCTCCTATGGCTACACCTTC.

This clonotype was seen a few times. CDR3 protein: CASSDLASGNEQFF. The CDR3 region has the DNA TGTGCCAGCAGTGACCTTGCATCGGGCAATGAGCAGTTCTTC. The gene calls are TRBV6-4 and TRBJ2-1; D call uncertain. V lost 2 bases to trimming and J lost 6 bases, with 11 bases between them. The length of the CDR3 is 14 residues. Germline V gene sequence: CDR1 MRHNA, CDR2 SNTAGT.

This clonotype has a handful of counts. CDR3 coding DNA: TGTGCCAGCAGTCCTGCCGACGAGAGGTCCTACGAGCAGTACTTC. Protein: CASSPADERSYEQYF. The V gene is TRBV27, the J gene TRBJ2-7; no definite D call. The CDR3 length is 15 residues. V was cut by 5 bases and J by 1 base, with 15 bases left in between. The germline CDR1 and CDR2 sequences are MNHEY and SMNVEV (reference sequence).

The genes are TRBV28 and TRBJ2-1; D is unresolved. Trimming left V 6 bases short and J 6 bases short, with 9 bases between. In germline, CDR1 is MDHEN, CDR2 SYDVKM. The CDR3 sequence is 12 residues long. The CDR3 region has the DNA TGTGCCAGCAGGACCATCGGCAATGAGCAGTTCTTC. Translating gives CASRTIGNEQFF.

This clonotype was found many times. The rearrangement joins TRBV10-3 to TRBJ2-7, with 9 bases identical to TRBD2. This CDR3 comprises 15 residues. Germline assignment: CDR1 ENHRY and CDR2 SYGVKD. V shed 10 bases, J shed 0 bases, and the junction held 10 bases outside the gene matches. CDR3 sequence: CATLSSGTSSYEQYF. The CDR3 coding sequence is TGTGCCACCCTCTCTAGCGGGACGAGCTCCTACGAGCAGTACTTC.

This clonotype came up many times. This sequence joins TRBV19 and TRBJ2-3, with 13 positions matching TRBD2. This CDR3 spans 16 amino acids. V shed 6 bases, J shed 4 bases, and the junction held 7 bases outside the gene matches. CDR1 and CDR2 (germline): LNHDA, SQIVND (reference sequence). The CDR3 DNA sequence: TGTGCCAGTAGAACTCCCGGGACTAGCGGGGCAGATACGCAGTATTTT. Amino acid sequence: CASRTPGTSGADTQYF.

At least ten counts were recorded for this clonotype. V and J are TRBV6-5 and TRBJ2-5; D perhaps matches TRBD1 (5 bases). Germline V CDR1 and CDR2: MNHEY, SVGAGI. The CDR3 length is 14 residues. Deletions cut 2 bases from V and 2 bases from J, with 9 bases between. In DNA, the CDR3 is TGTGCCAGCAGTTACCGGACAACTCAAGAGACCCAGTACTTC. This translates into CASSYRTTQETQYF.

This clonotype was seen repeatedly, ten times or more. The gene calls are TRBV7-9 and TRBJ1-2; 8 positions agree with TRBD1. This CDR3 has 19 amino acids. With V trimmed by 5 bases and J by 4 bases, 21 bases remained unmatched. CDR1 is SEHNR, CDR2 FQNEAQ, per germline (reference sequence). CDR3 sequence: CASSPEGRGRRNLTYGYTF. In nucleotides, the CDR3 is TGTGCCAGCAGCCCAGAGGGCAGGGGGCGACGGAACCTTACCTATGGCTACACCTTC.